The 28 T cell receptor beta chains presented below share a single source sample, sequenced in a study of T cells in Graves' hyperthyroidism and ophthalmopathy. TCR beta CDR3 regions were amplified from RNA transcripts. RT-PCR in the first round (using the HTBI primer set) targeted the TCR CDR3. One entry per CDR3 protein results from TCRdb running MiXCR on the multiplex PCR reads. The sample has about 740,000 distinct CDR3 sequences; about 14% are singletons. Sequenced material: blood. Receptors originate from a young woman with Graves' hyperthyroidism.

In its sample, this clonotype was seen many times. The rearrangement links TRBV18 to TRBJ1-5; 7 bases match TRBD1. Germline CDR1 reads KGHSH; CDR2 reads LQKENI. V shed 4 bases, J shed 6 bases, and the junction held 6 bases outside the gene matches. The CDR3 is 14 residues long. The CDR3 nucleotides are TGTGCCAGCTCACAGGGGGCGCAGGGTCAGCCCCAGCATTTT. Translation: CASSQGAQGQPQHF.

This clonotype was recorded many times. The rearrangement uses TRBV6-1 and TRBJ1-4, with no clear D. V lost 3 bases to trimming and J lost 0 bases, with 5 bases between them. The V gene's germline CDR1 is MNHNS and CDR2 SASEGT. This CDR3 is built from 14 residues. For the CDR3, the DNA is TGTGCCAGCAGTGAGGGCCCAACTAATGAAAAACTGTTTTTT. Amino acid sequence: CASSEGPTNEKLFF.

This clonotype was seen repeatedly, ten times or more. This chain uses TRBV2 with TRBJ2-7; D uncertain. Per germline, CDR1 SNHLY and CDR2 FYNNEI. This CDR3 has 12 residues. The germline V and J ends were trimmed by 4 bases and 3 bases, with 7 bases remaining between them. CDR3 DNA sequence: TGTGCCAGCAGTGCCCAAATCTACGAGCAGTACTTC. Translating it yields CASSAQIYEQYF.

This clonotype was observed many times. The chain is built from TRBV28 and TRBJ1-2; no clear D gene. CDR1 is MDHEN, CDR2 SYDVKM, per germline. V was clipped by 4 bases and J by 7 bases, with 13 bases between them. CDR3 length: 13 amino acids. The CDR3, as DNA: TGTGCCAGCAGTTCCGGACGGCCCCCTGGCTACACCTTC. Encoded protein: CASSSGRPPGYTF.

There are many counts of this clonotype. V usage is TRBV5-1 and J usage is TRBJ2-7; a weak D match, TRBD1 (5 bases). Germline V gene lookup returns CDR1 SGHRS and CDR2 YFSETQ. The CDR3 sequence is 14 residues long. The V end lost 4 bases, the J end lost 2 bases, and 13 bases lay between the germline ends. The CDR3 DNA is TGCGCCAGCAGCGGGGCAGGGATGGCCTACGAGCAGTACTTC. Residues: CASSGAGMAYEQYF.

This clonotype was counted at least ten times. The V and J genes are TRBV28 and TRBJ1-1; TRBD1 matches 7 bases. V shed 4 bases and J 0 bases; nucleotides not matched to a gene: 8. The CDR3 has 16 residues. CDR1 and CDR2 (germline): MDHEN, SYDVKM. The CDR3 DNA is TGTGCCAGCAGTTCCGGGGGACAGAGACTGAACACTGAAGCTTTCTTT. Its protein product is CASSSGGQRLNTEAFF.

J is TRBJ1-2 and V is TRBV4-1; D unclear. V was trimmed by 5 bases and J by 3 bases, leaving 16 bases between them. The CDR3 runs to 15 residues. Germline V gene data show CDR1 as MGHRA and CDR2 as YSYEKL. Here the CDR3 reads CASSDRRIKDYGYTF. In nucleotides, the CDR3 is TGCGCCAGCAGCGATAGACGCATTAAGGACTATGGCTACACCTTC.

This clonotype was seen ten or more times. This chain joins TRBV7-2 and TRBJ2-3; no definite D call. Germline V gene lookup returns CDR1 SGHTA and CDR2 FQGNSA. V was pared by 5 bases and J by 4 bases, with 13 bases between. This CDR3 comprises 14 residues. This chain's CDR3 is CASSGLRAPDTQYF. For the CDR3, the DNA is TGTGCCAGCAGCGGGCTGCGTGCCCCAGATACGCAGTATTTT.

The chain joins TRBV6-2 or TRBV6-3 to TRBJ2-7; D unclear. With 2 bases removed from V and 0 bases from J, the gap between germline ends came to 17 bases. The CDR3 loop spans 17 amino acids. Germline V gene sequence: CDR1 MNHEY, CDR2 SVGEGT. The CDR3 region has the DNA TGTGCCAGCAGTTACGTAATGCCAGGAGCCGGCTCCTACGAGCAGTACTTC. It yields the protein CASSYVMPGAGSYEQYF.

The chain has TRBV28 and TRBJ1-1, with 7 bases identical to TRBD1. V shed 5 bases and J 10 bases; nucleotides not matched to a gene: 7. Germline assignment: CDR1 MDHEN and CDR2 SYDVKM. The CDR3 contains 12 residues. CDR3 nucleotide sequence: TGTGCCAGCAGTCCCCGACAGGGAGGAGCTTTCTTT. Translating it yields CASSPRQGGAFF.

Many counts were recorded for this clonotype. The chain recombines TRBV7-8 with TRBJ2-7; possibly TRBD2 for D (6 bases). The CDR3 covers 16 residues. V was shortened by 1 base and J by 6 bases, with 19 bases between the two germline ends. Germline values: CDR1 SGHVS, CDR2 FQNEAQ. CDR3 residues: CASSLEGVGGTFEQYF. The CDR3 coding sequence is TGTGCCAGCAGCTTAGAAGGTGTGGGAGGAACCTTCGAGCAGTACTTC.

There are many counts of this clonotype. This chain joins TRBV29-1 and TRBJ1-1; 7 bases align to TRBD1. The CDR3 length is 12 residues. From germline, CDR1 is SQVTM and CDR2 ANQGSEA. With V trimmed by 6 bases and J by 6 bases, 7 bases remained unmatched. The CDR3 here is CSVHDRAAEAFF. The CDR3 DNA is TGCAGCGTCCATGACAGGGCCGCTGAAGCTTTCTTT.

This chain links TRBV24-1 with TRBJ2-3, with D possibly TRBD1 on 5 matching bases. The germline V gene encodes CDR1 KGHDR and CDR2 SFDVKD. Trimming took 4 bases from V and 1 from J, leaving 14 bases between them. This CDR3 is 16 amino acids long. In nucleotides, the CDR3 is TGTGCCACCAGTGACCTAGGGGCCGGGCGCACAGATACGCAGTATTTT. Its protein product is CATSDLGAGRTDTQYF.

This clonotype has only a few counts. V gene TRBV2 combines with J gene TRBJ1-6; D not certain. Germline V gene lookup returns CDR1 SNHLY and CDR2 FYNNEI. CDR3 length: 13 residues. The germline V and J ends were trimmed by 6 bases and 8 bases, with 11 bases remaining between them. This CDR3 reads CASSGLRDSPLHF. The CDR3 DNA reads TGTGCCAGCAGCGGGCTGAGGGATTCACCCCTCCACTTT.

The chain uses TRBV4-2 and TRBJ1-1, with D unclear. Germline loops: CDR1 LGHNA, CDR2 YNFKEQ. Trimming stripped 2 bases from V and 0 bases from J, with 7 bases between. This CDR3 has 14 amino acids. CDR3 sequence reads: CASSQTALNTEAFF. DNA of the CDR3: TGTGCCAGCAGCCAAACCGCCCTGAACACTGAAGCTTTCTTT.

The rearrangement joins TRBV12-3 or TRBV12-4 to TRBJ2-5; tentative D call: TRBD1 (6 bases). CDR3 size: 12 residues. The germline V and J ends were trimmed by 6 bases and 8 bases, with 13 bases remaining between them. The CDR3 coding sequence is TGTGCCAGCAGGAGGGGGTCTACAACCCAGTACTTC. As protein: CASRRGSTTQYF.

This clonotype was counted ten times or more. J is TRBJ2-7 and V is TRBV7-3; D possibly uses TRBD1 or TRBD2 (6 bases each). The germline V gene has CDR1 SGHTA and CDR2 FQGTGA. Trimming removed 3 bases at V and 5 bases at J, with 11 bases between. The CDR3 length is 13 residues. The CDR3 is CASSFEGGHEQYF. The CDR3 DNA follows: TGTGCCAGCAGCTTCGAGGGGGGCCACGAGCAGTACTTC.

The table lists this clonotype with many counts. V and J are TRBV7-9 and TRBJ2-5, with 9 bases identical to TRBD1. The V and J ends lost 5 bases and 6 bases, in that order; junction bases with no gene match: 7. The CDR3 loop spans 14 amino acids. Germline CDR1 and CDR2: SEHNR and FQNEAQ (reference sequence). The CDR3 is CASSPDRGIKTQYF. The CDR3 DNA reads as TGTGCCAGCAGCCCGGACAGGGGTATCAAGACCCAGTACTTC.

The chain has TRBV3-1 and TRBJ2-7; 14 bases map to TRBD2. The J segment lost 3 bases and the V segment lost 5 bases, leaving 6 bases of the junction unmatched. Germline assignment: CDR1 LGHDT and CDR2 YNNKEL (reference sequence). This CDR3 has 16 amino acids. This chain's CDR3 is CASSGTSGSPRYEQYF. CDR3 sequence (DNA): TGTGCCAGCAGCGGGACTAGCGGGAGTCCTCGCTACGAGCAGTACTTC.

This clonotype has at least ten counts. V and J are TRBV2 and TRBJ1-1; perhaps TRBD1 as D (5 bases). CDR1 and CDR2 from the germline V gene are SNHLY and FYNNEI. Trimming stripped 1 base from V and 5 bases from J, with 14 bases between. The CDR3 totals 15 residues. The CDR3 protein is CASSEGLAGTTEAFF. The DNA for the CDR3 is TGTGCCAGCAGTGAAGGGTTGGCAGGGACGACTGAAGCTTTCTTT.

V gene TRBV6-2 or TRBV6-3 combines with J gene TRBJ2-1, with TRBD2 matching over 7 bases. This CDR3 spans 15 amino acids. With 8 bases clipped from V and 7 bases from J, the junction kept 14 bases outside the gene matches. CDR1 MNHEY and CDR2 SVGEGT come from the germline V gene. The CDR3 loop reads CASGPAGLTNNEQFF. The DNA for the CDR3 is TGTGCCAGCGGTCCAGCGGGGCTTACTAATAATGAGCAGTTCTTC.

There are many counts of this clonotype. J is TRBJ2-1 and V is TRBV20-1; D unclear. V was shortened by 2 bases and J by 0 bases, with 8 bases between the two germline ends. The CDR3 length is 14 residues. Germline V gene lookup returns CDR1 DFQATT and CDR2 SNEGSKA (reference sequence). CDR3 in DNA: TGCAGTGCTAGACGCTCGGACTCCTACAATGAGCAGTTCTTC. Its protein is CSARRSDSYNEQFF.

The chain uses TRBV19 and TRBJ2-7; unclear D gene. The CDR3 is made up of 15 amino acids. V lost 5 bases and J 3 bases, leaving 17 bases between the germline ends. Per germline, CDR1 LNHDA and CDR2 SQIVND (reference sequence). In DNA form, the CDR3 reads TGTGCCAGTAGTCCCTGGATCTGGGCCCACTACGAGCAGTACTTC. Its protein is CASSPWIWAHYEQYF.

This clonotype showed up just a few times. J is TRBJ2-6 and V is TRBV14, with 10 bases aligning to TRBD1. Trimming cost V 3 bases and J 0 bases; bases outside gene matches: 17. Germline V gives CDR1 SGHDN, CDR2 FVKESK. This CDR3 has 22 residues. The DNA for the CDR3 is TGTGCCAGCAGCCACCCCGGGACAGGGGCCCCCTCTCCTCTCTCTGGGGCCAACGTCCTGACTTTC. It specifies CASSHPGTGAPSPLSGANVLTF.

This clonotype was detected ten times or more. The J gene is TRBJ2-7, the V gene TRBV6-2 or TRBV6-3; D gene ambiguous. In germline, CDR1 is MNHEY, CDR2 SVGEGT. The CDR3 is made up of 11 amino acids. The germline V and J ends were trimmed by 2 bases and 8 bases, with 7 bases remaining between them. CDR3 nucleotides: TGTGCCAGCAGTTACGTGGCTAAGCAGTACTTC. It is translated as CASSYVAKQYF.

Ten or more counts support this clonotype. The chain joins TRBV7-9 to TRBJ1-4; perhaps TRBD1 as D (6 bases). The CDR3 runs 15 residues. The V gene lost 4 bases and the J gene lost 4 bases, with 13 bases spanning the gap. Germline V gives CDR1 SEHNR, CDR2 FQNEAQ (reference sequence). The CDR3 DNA sequence: TGTGCCAGCAGCTCGACGGACAGCCTTAATGAAAAACTGTTTTTT. It translates to CASSSTDSLNEKLFF. The whole variable domain, remainder taken from reference TRBV7-9 and TRBJ1-4, is DTGVSQNPRHKITKRGQNVTFRCDPISEHNRLYWYRQTLGQGPEFLTYFQNEAQLEKSRLLSDRFSAERPKGSFSTLEIQRTEQGDSAMYLCASSSTDSLNEKLFFGSGTQLSVL.

This clonotype has only a few counts. J is TRBJ2-7 and V is TRBV29-1, with a possible D match to TRBD2 (7 bases). V shed 5 bases and J shed 6 bases, with 14 bases lying between them. The germline CDR1 and CDR2 sequences are SQVTM and ANQGSEA. The CDR3 sequence is 12 residues long. The CDR3 is CSVRGGGIEQYF. CDR3 sequence (DNA): TGCAGCGTTCGGGGAGGGGGGATCGAGCAGTACTTC.

This clonotype showed up just a few times. The rearrangement links TRBV2 to TRBJ2-3, with 8 bases aligning to TRBD2. V shed 4 bases, J shed 4 bases, and the junction held 4 bases outside the gene matches. Germline V lookup: CDR1 SNHLY, CDR2 FYNNEI. CDR3 length: 14 residues. The CDR3 region has the DNA TGTGCCAGCAGTGGTAGCGGGATAGCAGATACGCAGTATTTT. It yields the protein CASSGSGIADTQYF.